The clone carrying this T cell receptor beta chain has just a few counts. This CDR3 comprises 13 residues. Between the trimmed V and J ends, which lost 1 base and 1 base, there was a span of 5 bases. Germline V gene sequence: CDR1 SGHDT, CDR2 YYEEEE. TCRdb keeps only in-frame clones here, not all; method: immunoSEQ multiplex PCR. The sample lists 80,000 to 90,000 clones; 86% were seen once. The source of the sample is a study of identifying expanded T cells in peripheral blood. The sample comprised blood. This TCR was recovered from a person aged 18-69 years in good health. This chain connects TRBV5-6 to TRBJ1-1; D is undetermined. CDR3 DNA: TGTGCCAGCAGCTTGACGACGAACACTGAAGCTTTCTTT. Translating it yields CASSLTTNTEAFF.